One TCR beta chain is described in this entry. V dropped 5 bases and J dropped 2 bases, with 20 bases sitting between them. The CDR3 has 17 residues. The germline CDR1 and CDR2 sequences are LNHDA and SQIVND (reference sequence). The sample comes from a study of shared clonotypes between healthy human individuals. Study context: Used for every donor were three CD4 naive, three CD4 memory, two CD8 naive and one CD8 memory plate.

The protocol was immunoSEQ multiplex PCR, while the TCRdb copy is restricted to in-frame clones and leaves out a portion. This sample has 550,000 to 750,000 clones, with around 95% found just once. CD45RO-negative, CCR7-selected cells formed the naive CD8 fraction, which excluded terminally differentiated effector memory CD45RA+ cells. The sequenced sample consisted of naive CD8+ T cells sorted from blood. The rearrangement links TRBV19 to TRBJ2-3; either TRBD1 or TRBD2 may supply D (5 bases each). The sequence derives from a woman aged 25 to 45 in good health. The CDR3 DNA is TGTGCCAGTAGTGTACCCCGAGGGGAGTACCCCACAGATACGCAGTATTTT. It specifies CASSVPRGEYPTDTQYF.